Below, 4 T cell receptor beta chains from the same sample are listed, as sequenced in a study of regulatory T cells in long-lasting Graves disease. Construction of the TCR beta libraries employed iRepertoire HTBI primers in conjunction with Arm-PCR of CDR3 regions. MiXCR, applied by TCRdb to the multiplex PCR reads, yields one record per CDR3 protein. Of 400,000 to 500,000 distinct CDR3 sequences in the sample, around 17% were seen once. Time point noted: newly diagnosed GD, antithyroid drugs for less than 3 months. The TCR library was made from RNA extracted from PBMCs. This sample was shared with a second study, whose subject was T cells in Graves' hyperthyroidism and ophthalmopathy.

Sample: peripheral blood mononuclear cells (PBMCs), taken at new diagnosis, from a patient treated with antithyroid drugs. The receptors were gathered from a woman between 18 and 30 years old with Graves disease.

This clonotype has ten or more counts. J is TRBJ2-1 and V is TRBV20-1; 9 positions agree with TRBD2. The junction had 7 bases not matched to a gene; V was cut back by 0 bases and J by 7 bases. Germline V lookup: CDR1 DFQATT, CDR2 SNEGSKA (reference sequence). CDR3 length: 15 residues. CDR3 nucleotide sequence: TGCAGTGCTAGAGAGGCTAGCGGGACGCCTAATGAGCAGTTCTTC. This sequence encodes CSAREASGTPNEQFF.

This clonotype showed up many times. The chain links TRBV27 to TRBJ2-2; TRBD2 agrees at 7 bases. This CDR3 comprises 15 residues. The germline gives CDR1 MNHEY, CDR2 SMNVEV (reference sequence). Trimming at V came to 3 bases and at J to 4 bases, leaving 5 bases not matched to a gene. The chain's CDR3 is CASSFRGGGTGELFF. The CDR3 DNA reads as TGTGCCAGCAGTTTCCGCGGGGGTGGCACCGGGGAGCTGTTTTTT.

This clonotype has only a few counts. CDR3 DNA sequence: TGCAGTGCTAGAGTTCCGGGAGTTCTTGAGCAGTTCTTC. Translated, it gives CSARVPGVLEQFF. This chain joins TRBV20-1 and TRBJ2-5; TRBD2 might be the D (6 bases). The tail of the sequence fits TRBJ2-1 better, so the J call may be wrong. This CDR3 has 13 amino acids. The germline V gene has CDR1 DFQATT and CDR2 SNEGSKA (reference sequence).

This clonotype has only a few counts. The gene calls are TRBV6-2 or TRBV6-3 and TRBJ1-1; TRBD1 might be the D (5 bases). Germline CDR1 MNHEY, CDR2 SVGEGT. V was shortened by 0 bases and J by 1 base, with 9 bases between the two germline ends. The length of the CDR3 is 15 residues. CDR3 loop: CASSYSGLGNTEAFF. The CDR3 DNA reads as TGTGCCAGCAGTTACTCGGGACTTGGGAACACTGAAGCTTTCTTT.